Included here is one T cell receptor (beta chain) sequence, with context. Its antigen specificity is not known. Nothing much larger sits one base from this clone, and base qualities are not available. This specimen comes from a study of PD-1 blockade in classical Hodgkin lymphoma (TCRdb year 2020). About the full investigation: Nivolumab dosing was 3 mg/kg intravenously every 2 weeks, continuing until either disease progression or unacceptable toxicity. The study used CyTOF and TCR beta sequencing to define a peripheral blood immune signature of response to PD-1 blockade in classical Hodgkin lymphoma.

Beyond this particular receptor, the publication reports: Diversity was lower in patients who began nivolumab less than 1 year after ASCT, so these patients were left out of later analyses to avoid confounding by immune reconstitution. Baseline TCR diversity was reported to be lower in newly diagnosed patients than in healthy donors and to be lower still in relapsed/refractory patients. Only a single clinical trial cohort was studied, and what caused the repertoire differences, possibly disease activity or prior therapy, remained undefined. Among trial patients, those achieving complete response had baseline diversity similar to that of newly diagnosed patients, while diversity was significantly lower in partial responders and progressors. CD4+ but not CD8+ TCR diversity rose significantly by C4D1 (p=0.0027 vs p=0.16), most apparent in complete responders (p=0.02).

The time point label for this specimen denotes: cycle 4 day 1 (C4D1), after 6 weeks of nivolumab. Relapse after autologous stem cell transplantation had occurred in all trial patients, and cohorts A, B and C were distinguished by prior brentuximab vedotin exposure. A total of roughly 60 patients with relapsed/refractory classical Hodgkin lymphoma made up the trial cohort, and each patient's best overall response was complete response, partial response or progressive disease. In the multi-cohort phase II CheckMate 205 trial, trial patients received single-agent nivolumab. An independent review committee assessed best overall response by applying the 2007 International Working Group response criteria. PBMCs from the trial were collected at three points: immediately before nivolumab initiation (C1D1), and during therapy at cycle 2 day 1 and cycle 4 day 1. After peripheral blood was drawn into 8 mL Vacutainer Cell Preparation Tubes, PBMCs were isolated by centrifugation and then cryopreserved.

The Qiagen DNeasy kit was used to extract genomic DNA from unsorted PBMCs and from the negatively selected CD4+ and CD8+ fractions. Amplification of TCR beta CDR3 regions was done by immunoSEQ multiplex PCR with primers that anneal to V and J segments. A synthetic immune receptor repertoire was used to minimize amplification bias, and any residual bias was removed computationally once sequencing was done. Per the original workflow: Repertoire diversity was quantified as the Shannon entropy index using custom Python scripts. The unsorted, CD4+ and CD8+ repertoires were each analyzed separately, with the exception of combined analyses, where CD4+ and CD8+ sequences were merged in silico. Clonal expansion was defined as a frequency increase of at least 2-fold after treatment compared with C1D1, and clones undetected at baseline were assigned a pseudocount of 0.5. Singleton clones were defined as clones with 0 or 1 copy at C1D1, and non-singleton clones were defined as clones with 2 or more copies. Clones expanded in unsorted samples were labelled as CD4+, CD8+ or unknown by matching protein sequences in sorted samples from the same patient. Diversity changes from C1D1 to C4D1 were tested in paired samples using Wilcoxon tests. This is the immuneACCESS table as TCRdb keeps it, with only in-frame sequences that have V and J called. A part of the clones is gone; compared with another copy, unresolved V genes explain less than half, and the rest is unexplained. That table supplies the V and J calls and clone size; D and trimming were determined from the DNA. The sample data list 15,000 to 20,000 clones, and 80% to 90% of these were observed just once. 13% of the sample lies in the top ten.

Here V drops 2 bases and J drops 6 bases, and the junction holds 8 bases not matched to any gene. Looking up the germline V gene (reference sequence) yields CDR1 MNHNY and CDR2 SVGAGI. The CDR3 starts with the cysteine, ends with the phenylalanine, and has 16 residues. Only CDR3 DNA is held: 48 bases, read in frame from base 1. The sequence was obtained from a human donor with classical Hodgkin lymphoma. This sequence uses TRBV6-6 and TRBJ2-3, and 10 junctional nucleotides match TRBD2. This sample comprised peripheral blood mononuclear cells (PBMCs), obtained before the fourth cycle of nivolumab. CDR3 loop: CASSYVGAGGPDTQYF. The DNA sequence follows: TGTGCCAGCAGTTACGTGGGAGCGGGGGGGCCGGATACGCAGTATTTT.